The rows below give T cell receptor beta chains drawn from one sample of a study of blood T cell repertoires in COVID-19. Produced via immunoSEQ multiplex PCR; TCRdb's table is partial and in-frame only. Of some 150,000 clones in the sample, 84% are singletons; the top ten hold approximately 9.7%. Sequencing used peripheral blood. The receptors stem from a woman aged 50 to 65 with acute or convalescent COVID-19. Both conserved end residues are part of each CDR3. A D gene is named only where the DNA matches it firmly. Clone size appears in some rows only: once, few, many, or a class for an expanded clone.

d_call	cdr3_length	v_call	j_call	clone_size	cdr3_nt	cdr3_aa
TRBD1	17	TRBV18	TRBJ2-5	-	TGTGCCAGCTCATTCCGGGACAGGGATTCCCTCGAAGAGACCCAGTACTTC	CASSFRDRDSLEETQYF
-	15	TRBV19	TRBJ2-7	-	TGTGCCAGTAGTTTCGTCTGGGAGGCTTCCTACGAGCAGTACTTC	CASSFVWEASYEQYF
TRBD1	14	TRBV5-1	TRBJ2-7	-	TGCGCCAGCAGCTTCCAGGGGGCTGGATACGAGCAGTACTTC	CASSFQGAGYEQYF
TRBD2	14	TRBV6-5	TRBJ2-5	-	TGTGCCAGCAGAGTAGCGGGGGGGCGGGAGACCCAGTACTTC	CASRVAGGRETQYF
TRBD2	17	TRBV7-2	TRBJ2-7	-	TGTGCCAGCAGCCCCGGGACTAGCGGGAGTTTTACCTACGAGCAGTACTTC	CASSPGTSGSFTYEQYF
TRBD2	16	TRBV5-5	TRBJ2-2	-	TGTGCCAGCAGCTTGGTATCCAGCGGGAGGGCCGGGGAGCTGTTTTTT	CASSLVSSGRAGELFF
-	15	TRBV7-2	TRBJ1-3	-	TGTGCCAGCAGCTTAGCGGCGGCCTCTGGAAACACCATATATTTT	CASSLAAASGNTIYF
TRBD2	15	TRBV5-1	TRBJ2-7	-	TGCGCCAGCAGCTTCCTAGCGGGGGGGCCTGACGAGCAGTACTTC	CASSFLAGGPDEQYF
TRBD1	15	TRBV18	TRBJ1-5	-	TGTGCCAGCTCAACCGGGACAGGGGGCGTGCAGCCCCAGCATTTT	CASSTGTGGVQPQHF
TRBD1	17	TRBV19	TRBJ1-5	-	TGTGCCAGTAGTATGTGGACAGGGGGTCCTAGCAATCAGCCCCAGCATTTT	CASSMWTGGPSNQPQHF
-	13	TRBV27	TRBJ1-2	-	TGTGCCAGCAGTCCCGACAGCAGGCTGGGCTACACCTTC	CASSPDSRLGYTF
TRBD2	15	TRBV9	TRBJ2-1	-	TGTGCCAGCAGCGGTAGCGGGAGGGATTACAATGAGCAGTTCTTC	CASSGSGRDYNEQFF
TRBD1	17	TRBV20-1	TRBJ2-2	-	TGCAGTGCTAGTAGGGACAGGGGGCGAAATCCGACCGGGGAGCTGTTTTTT	CSASRDRGRNPTGELFF
TRBD2	18	TRBV27	TRBJ2-3	-	TGTGCCAGCATGGGGAGGGGACTAGCGGGAGGGCCCACAGATACGCAGTATTTT	CASMGRGLAGGPTDTQYF
-	13	TRBV4-3	TRBJ1-2	once	TGCGCCAGCAGCCCCACAGAGAACTATGGCTACACCTTC	CASSPTENYGYTF
TRBD1	15	TRBV5-1	TRBJ1-2	-	TGCGCCAGCAGCGTCGGACAGGTGATTAACTATGGCTACACCTTC	CASSVGQVINYGYTF
-	11	TRBV20-1	TRBJ2-7	-	TGCAGTGCTAGATCTGGCCACGAGCAGTACTTC	CSARSGHEQYF
TRBD1	16	TRBV7-2	TRBJ2-7	-	TGTGCCAGCAGCATTGGGACAGGGGGCGTCTCCTACGAGCAGTACTTC	CASSIGTGGVSYEQYF
-	15	TRBV19	TRBJ1-1	-	TGTGCCAGTAGTATAGGGACTCGGTGGAAAACTGAAGCTTTCTTT	CASSIGTRWKTEAFF
-	15	TRBV9	TRBJ2-5	-	TGTGCCAGCAGCGTAGGTTCAGGGTATGGGTTGGCCCAGTACTTC	CASSVGSGYGLAQYF
-	14	TRBV19	TRBJ2-7	-	TGTGCCAGTAGTACCCGAACAGGGTTGGACGAGCAGTACTTC	CASSTRTGLDEQYF
-	15	TRBV29-1	TRBJ2-3	-	TGCAGCGTTGAGGACAGATGGCACAGCACAGATACGCAGTATTTT	CSVEDRWHSTDTQYF
-	17	TRBV6-1	TRBJ1-6	-	TGTGCCAGCAGTGCTATCGCTCCAACAGGGTGGCTTACACCCCTCCACTTT	CASSAIAPTGWLTPLHF
TRBD1	15	TRBV25-1	TRBJ2-7	-	TGTGCCAGCAGTGACCCCGCGGACAGGGACTACGAGCAGTACTTC	CASSDPADRDYEQYF
-	15	TRBV7-9	TRBJ2-3	once	TGTGCCAGCATCCTCAGGGGGGCAAACACAGATACGCAGTATTTT	CASILRGANTDTQYF
-	12	TRBV2	TRBJ1-2	-	TGTGCCAGCAGTGAACGGGGGGGCGGCTACACCTTC	CASSERGGGYTF
-	15	TRBV5-1	TRBJ1-2	-	TGCGCCAGCAGCTTGGTCCATTCGGGGAGTTATGGCTACACCTTC	CASSLVHSGSYGYTF